The clone carrying this T cell receptor beta chain occurred many times. Its cognate antigen is unknown. The source of the sample is a study of T cells in Graves' hyperthyroidism and ophthalmopathy. Findings of the study overall: The blood repertoire included most of the expanded thyroid clonotypes above 0.001.

Patients between 18 and 65 years old had hyperthyroidism, newly diagnosed and lasting under 2 months. In making diagnoses, clinical symptoms, serum thyroxine and TRAb, thyroid ultrasound and orbital computed tomography were all used. Amplified TCR beta CDR3 regions came from RNA transcripts. Carried out on the TCR CDR3, a first-round RT-PCR used the HTBI primer set. In TCRdb, the multiplex PCR reads were re-called with MiXCR into one record per CDR3 protein. The table records roughly 750,000 distinct CDR3 sequences, roughly 17% of them present only once. The CDR3 has 15 residues. Trimming cost V 10 bases and J 5 bases; bases outside gene matches: 13. CDR1 and CDR2 (germline): SNHLY, FYNNEI.

The sequenced sample consisted of blood. This TCR was recovered from a man between 18 and 29 years old with Graves' hyperthyroidism. This chain uses TRBV2 with TRBJ2-2; 7 bases map to TRBD1. In DNA form, the CDR3 reads TGTGCCATTTGGAGTCCAGGGGGATCAACCGGGGAGCTGTTTTTT. Its protein product is CAIWSPGGSTGELFF.